These T cell receptor beta chains were read from a single sample in a study of beta chain features in type 1 diabetes. Profiled with immunoSEQ multiplex PCR; TCRdb holds only in-frame clones, not every one. The sample holds around 340,000 clones, over 7% seen once. Sequenced: central memory CD4+ T cells from blood. The receptors were gathered from a young man with type 1 diabetes. Each CDR3 is given with its conserved first and last residue. A D gene is named only where the DNA matches it firmly. Clone size is stated in some rows and not others, as once, few, many or a class when expanded.

TRBD1 | few | TRBJ1-2 | TRBV7-2 | TGTGCCAGCAGCTCGTACAGGGGGTCGAGCGGCTACACCTTC | CASSSYRGSSGYTF
NA | NA | TRBJ1-6 | TRBV4-3 | TGCGCCAGCAGCCAAGATTCCCGGGGATTCAATTCACCCCTCCACTTT | CASSQDSRGFNSPLHF
TRBD2 | NA | TRBJ2-7 | TRBV10-3 | TGTGCCATCAGTGAGTCGCGAGGACTAGCCTACGAGCAGTACTTC | CAISESRGLAYEQYF
NA | NA | TRBJ1-5 | TRBV10-2 | TGCGCCAGCAGTGCGATTGAACAGCCCCAGCATTTT | CASSAIEQPQHF
NA | few | TRBJ2-3 | TRBV9 | TGTGCCAGCAGCGTAGCGGGGACTGGCCCAGATACGCAGTATTTT | CASSVAGTGPDTQYF
TRBD1 | many | TRBJ1-5 | TRBV7-9 | TGTGCCAGCAGCGCAGGGACAGGGAGCCAGCCCCAGCATTTT | CASSAGTGSQPQHF
NA | many | TRBJ2-5 | TRBV7-2 | TGTGCCAGCAGCCGGAGCGTCGAAGAGACCCAGTACTTC | CASSRSVEETQYF
NA | once | TRBJ1-1 | TRBV5-1 | TGCGCCAGCAGCTTTCAAGGTGACACTGAAGCTTTCTTT | CASSFQGDTEAFF
NA | many | TRBJ1-5 | TRBV7-8 | TGTGCCAGCAGCTTAGTAGGAGATCAGCCCCAGCATTTT | CASSLVGDQPQHF
NA | few | TRBJ2-2 | TRBV21-1 | TGTGCCAGCGACGGGACAGACACCGGGGAGCTGTTTTTT | CASDGTDTGELFF
NA | few | TRBJ2-7 | TRBV29-1 | TGCAGCGTTGAACAGGGGGGGACCTACGAGCAGTACTTC | CSVEQGGTYEQYF
NA | NA | TRBJ2-3 | TRBV6-5 | TGTGCCAGCAGTTATTCCGGCCTGCTAGATACGCAGTATTTT | CASSYSGLLDTQYF
TRBD1 | many | TRBJ1-6 | TRBV27 | TGTGCCAGCAGTGCAGAGAGGGACAGGGGGACTGGTTCACCCCTCCACTTT | CASSAERDRGTGSPLHF
TRBD2 | NA | TRBJ2-1 | TRBV7-2 | TGTGCCAGCAGCTATGATGCGGGGGGTAACAATGAGCAGTTCTTC | CASSYDAGGNNEQFF
TRBD1 | few | TRBJ2-1 | TRBV7-2 | TGTGCCAGCAGCCAGGGACAGGGCGGCTCCTACAATGAGCAGTTCTTC | CASSQGQGGSYNEQFF
TRBD2 | NA | TRBJ2-5 | TRBV28 | TGTGCCAGCAGTCTAGCGGGGGGGCCGCAGACCCAGTACTTC | CASSLAGGPQTQYF
TRBD2 | NA | TRBJ2-2 | TRBV2 | TGTGCCAGCAGCGAACGGGGGGCGAACACCGGGGAGCTGTTTTTT | CASSERGANTGELFF
TRBD1 | NA | TRBJ2-5 | TRBV14 | TGTGCCAGCAGTCTTACAGGGGGGGAGACCCAGTACTTC | CASSLTGGETQYF
TRBD2 | NA | TRBJ2-7 | TRBV6-5 | TGTGCCAGCAGCTGGACTAGCGGGGGGGCCTACGAGCAGTACTTC | CASSWTSGGAYEQYF
NA | few | TRBJ2-5 | TRBV4-3 | TGCGCCAGCAGCCAAGGGGGAGGCGCGGAGACCCAGTACTTC | CASSQGGGAETQYF
TRBD2 | NA | TRBJ2-3 | TRBV7-2 | TGTGCCAGCAGCTTAGTGGCTAGCGGGGGACTGGATACGCAGTATTTT | CASSLVASGGLDTQYF
NA | NA | TRBJ2-7 | TRBV5-1 | TGCGCCAGCAGAAGAGGGTTGAGGGAGCAGTACTTC | CASRRGLREQYF
NA | NA | TRBJ1-2 | TRBV6-1 | TGTGCCAGCAGTGAAGCCTTAGGAGGGACCTATGGCTACACCTTC | CASSEALGGTYGYTF
TRBD1 | few | TRBJ2-3 | TRBV28 | TGTGCCAGCAGTACCCAGGGACAGGGGGCAGGAGATACGCAGTATTTT | CASSTQGQGAGDTQYF
NA | few | TRBJ2-5 | TRBV2 | TGTGCCAGCGGCAGGGAAGAGACCCAGTACTTC | CASGREETQYF
TRBD2 | NA | TRBJ2-2 | TRBV2 | TGTGCCAGCACTGGGACTAGCGCGAACACCGGGGAGCTGTTTTTT | CASTGTSANTGELFF
TRBD1 | NA | TRBJ2-3 | TRBV6-5 | TGTGCCAGCAGTTATGGGACAGGCACAGATACGCAGTATTTT | CASSYGTGTDTQYF
TRBD1 | NA | TRBJ1-2 | TRBV5-5 | TGTGCCAGCAGCCGGGACAGTGAATACTATGGCTACACCTTC | CASSRDSEYYGYTF
NA | few | TRBJ2-3 | TRBV5-4 | TGTGCCAGCAGTATCTATAGAGATACGCAGTATTTT | CASSIYRDTQYF
NA | NA | TRBJ1-4 | TRBV19 | TGTGCCAGTACCCCCCTGGACGGGGGGCGTTTGAAACTGTTTTTT | CASTPLDGGRLKLFF
NA | NA | TRBJ2-7 | TRBV11-2 | TGTGCCAGCAGCTTTCTCTTAGAAGCAAGCTACGAGCAGTACTTC | CASSFLLEASYEQYF
NA | NA | TRBJ2-6 | TRBV7-2 | TGTGCCAGCAGCCCCACCCCATTGAACTCTGGGGCCAACGTCCTGACTTTC | CASSPTPLNSGANVLTF
TRBD2 | few | TRBJ2-1 | TRBV7-9 | TGTGCCAGCAGCCGATCGGGACTAGCCGGTCGTAATGAGCAGTTCTTC | CASSRSGLAGRNEQFF
NA | NA | TRBJ2-1 | TRBV27 | TGTGCCAGCAGGTTATCGGCCCGGCTTGAGCAGTTCTTC | CASRLSARLEQFF
TRBD2 | NA | TRBJ2-7 | TRBV7-2 | TGTGCCAGCAGCCGTGTTCGTAGGACTAGCACATCCTACGAGCAGTACTTC | CASSRVRRTSTSYEQYF
NA | few | TRBJ2-7 | TRBV2 | TGTGCCACTGCGACCGACCGAGACTACGAGCAGTACTTC | CATATDRDYEQYF
NA | many | TRBJ2-2 | TRBV2 | TGTGCCAGCAGTGACGATAAAGTCACCGGGGAGCTGTTTTTT | CASSDDKVTGELFF
NA | NA | TRBJ2-7 | TRBV2 | TGTGCCAGCAGTGATTGGGGTAGAATATCCTACGAGCAGTACTTC | CASSDWGRISYEQYF
TRBD1 | NA | TRBJ2-3 | TRBV7-9 | TGTGCCAGCAGCGTTCCGGGACAGCGCACAGATACGCAGTATTTT | CASSVPGQRTDTQYF
TRBD1 | few | TRBJ2-4 | TRBV11-2 | TGTGCCAGCAGCCCATCCGGGACAGGGGACATTCAGTACTTC | CASSPSGTGDIQYF
NA | NA | TRBJ1-1 | TRBV9 | TGTGCCAGCAGCGTCTGGCCGAGTACTGAAGCTTTCTTT | CASSVWPSTEAFF
TRBD1 | NA | TRBJ1-1 | TRBV5-4 | TGTGCCAGCAGCGCAGGGGGCACTGAAGCTTTCTTT | CASSAGGTEAFF
NA | many | TRBJ2-2 | TRBV2 | TGTGCCAGCAGGGGGCCGGGACGTCAGACCGGGGAGCTGTTTTTT | CASRGPGRQTGELFF
NA | NA | TRBJ1-5 | TRBV11-2 | TGTGCCAGCAGCCAGACAGAGAATCAGCCCCAGCATTTT | CASSQTENQPQHF
TRBD1 | NA | TRBJ2-2 | TRBV5-4 | TGTGCCAGCAGCTGGGGACAGGGGGCAAACACCGGGGAGCTGTTTTTT | CASSWGQGANTGELFF
TRBD2 | few | TRBJ2-5 | TRBV7-9 | TGTGCCAGCAGCTTTGCGGGGGGCGAAGAGACCCAGTACTTC | CASSFAGGEETQYF
NA | many | TRBJ1-1 | TRBV19 | TGTGCCAGTAGTACCCAGACGAACACTGAAGCTTTCTTT | CASSTQTNTEAFF
NA | NA | TRBJ1-1 | TRBV6-6 | TGTGCCAGCAGTTACCAGAAGAACACTGAAGCTTTCTTT | CASSYQKNTEAFF
TRBD1 | NA | TRBJ1-1 | TRBV29-1 | TGCAGCGTTGAAGGGACAGGGGGAGTTTACACTGAAGCTTTCTTT | CSVEGTGGVYTEAFF
NA | few | TRBJ1-1 | TRBV2 | TGTGCCAGCAAAGAGGATGGAGGTCGTGAAGCTTTCTTT | CASKEDGGREAFF
NA | few | TRBJ1-3 | TRBV7-9 | TGTGCCAGCAGCTTAGGTCTTTCTGGAAACACCATATATTTT | CASSLGLSGNTIYF
TRBD1 | many | TRBJ1-1 | TRBV30 | TGTGCCAACAGGGGGAAGTCTCAAGCTTTCTTT | CANRGKSQAFF
NA | few | TRBJ1-5 | TRBV4-3 | TGCGCCAGCAGCCAAGACGCGGGGGCCGGTCAGCCCCAGCATTTT | CASSQDAGAGQPQHF
TRBD2 | NA | TRBJ2-2 | TRBV14 | TGTGCCAGCAGCCAAGAGCTAGCGGGGCCCAACACCGGGGAGCTGTTTTTT | CASSQELAGPNTGELFF
TRBD2 | few | TRBJ2-2 | TRBV27 | TGTGCCAGCAGCCCCTGGCGGGGGGTCGGCACCGGGGAGCTGTTTTTT | CASSPWRGVGTGELFF
NA | few | TRBJ1-5 | TRBV18 | TGTGCCAGCTCACCAAGCCAGGGGAATCAGCCCCAGCATTTT | CASSPSQGNQPQHF
NA | NA | TRBJ2-5 | TRBV10-3 | TGTGCCATCGGCCCGGGACAAGGGGACCAAGAGACCCAGTACTTC | CAIGPGQGDQETQYF